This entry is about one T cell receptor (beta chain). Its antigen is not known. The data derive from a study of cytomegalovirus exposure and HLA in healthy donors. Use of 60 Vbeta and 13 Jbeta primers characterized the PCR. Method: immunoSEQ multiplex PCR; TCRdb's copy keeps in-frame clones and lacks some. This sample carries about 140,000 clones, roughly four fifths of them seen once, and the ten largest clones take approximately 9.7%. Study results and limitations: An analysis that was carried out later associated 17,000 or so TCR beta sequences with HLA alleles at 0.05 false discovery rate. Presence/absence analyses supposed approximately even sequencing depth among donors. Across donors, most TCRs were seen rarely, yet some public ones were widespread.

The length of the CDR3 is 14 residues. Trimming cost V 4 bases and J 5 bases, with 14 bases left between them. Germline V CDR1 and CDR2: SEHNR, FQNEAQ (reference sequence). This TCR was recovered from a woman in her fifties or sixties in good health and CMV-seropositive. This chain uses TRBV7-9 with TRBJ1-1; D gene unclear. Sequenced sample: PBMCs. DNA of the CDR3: TGTGCCAGCAGCTCGCAGGTGCCTGGGACTGAAGCTTTCTTT. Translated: CASSSQVPGTEAFF.